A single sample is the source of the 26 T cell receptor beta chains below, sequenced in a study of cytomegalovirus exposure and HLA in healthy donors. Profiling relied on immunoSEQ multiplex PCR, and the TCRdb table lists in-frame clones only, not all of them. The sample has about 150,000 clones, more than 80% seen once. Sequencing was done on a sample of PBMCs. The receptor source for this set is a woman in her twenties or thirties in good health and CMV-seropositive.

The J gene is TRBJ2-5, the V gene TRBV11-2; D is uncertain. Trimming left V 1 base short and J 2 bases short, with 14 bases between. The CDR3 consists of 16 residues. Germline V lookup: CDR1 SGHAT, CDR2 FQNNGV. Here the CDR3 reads CASSLGAVIRQETQYF. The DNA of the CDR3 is TGTGCCAGCAGCTTAGGGGCCGTCATCCGGCAAGAGACCCAGTACTTC. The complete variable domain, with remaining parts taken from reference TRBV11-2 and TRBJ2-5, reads EAGVAQSPRYKIIEKRQSVAFWCNPISGHATLYWYQQILGQGPKLLIQFQNNGVVDDSQLPKDRFSAERLKGVDSTLKIQPAKLEDSAVYLCASSLGAVIRQETQYFGPGTRLLVL.

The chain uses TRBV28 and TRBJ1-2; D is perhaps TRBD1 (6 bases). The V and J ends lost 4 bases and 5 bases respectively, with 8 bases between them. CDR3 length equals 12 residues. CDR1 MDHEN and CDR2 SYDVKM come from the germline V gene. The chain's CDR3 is CASSSQGYGYTF. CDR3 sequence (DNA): TGTGCCAGCAGTTCTCAGGGGTATGGCTACACCTTC.

The CDR3 DNA follows: TGTGCCAGCAGCTTAGATTACTACGAGCAGTACTTC. This translates into CASSLDYYEQYF. The rearrangement uses TRBV7-2 and TRBJ2-7; unclear D gene. Trimming cost V 1 base and J 3 bases, with 4 bases left between them. Per germline, CDR1 SGHTA and CDR2 FQGNSA. There are 12 residues in the CDR3.

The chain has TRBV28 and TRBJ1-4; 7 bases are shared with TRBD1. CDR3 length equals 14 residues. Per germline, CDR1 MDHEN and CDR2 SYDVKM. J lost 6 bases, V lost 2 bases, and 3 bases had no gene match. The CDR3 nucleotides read TGTGCCAGCAGTTTAGCCGGGACAGATGAAAAACTGTTTTTT. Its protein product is CASSLAGTDEKLFF.

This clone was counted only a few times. The CDR3 DNA is TGTGCCAGCAGCCGGGGTCCAAACAGGGATGGCTACACCTTC. It codes for CASSRGPNRDGYTF. The V call is TRBV7-2, the J call TRBJ1-2; tentative D call: TRBD1 (6 bases). The V end was cut by 5 bases, the J end by 6 bases, with 16 bases between. Looked up from germline, CDR1 is SGHTA and CDR2 is FQGNSA. This CDR3 is 14 amino acids long.

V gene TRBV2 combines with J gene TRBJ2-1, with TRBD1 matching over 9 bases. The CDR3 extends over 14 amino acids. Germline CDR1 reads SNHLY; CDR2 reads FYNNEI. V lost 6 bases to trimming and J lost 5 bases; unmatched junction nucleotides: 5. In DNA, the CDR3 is TGTGCCAGCAGCGGGACAGGGCGCGACAATGAGCAGTTCTTC. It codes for CASSGTGRDNEQFF.

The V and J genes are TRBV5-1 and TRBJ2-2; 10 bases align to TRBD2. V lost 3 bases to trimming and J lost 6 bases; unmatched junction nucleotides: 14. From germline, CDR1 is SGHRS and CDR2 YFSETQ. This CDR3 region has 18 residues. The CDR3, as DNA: TGCGCCAGCAGCTCGCCGGCTGCTAGCGGGAGTCAACCCGGGGAGCTGTTTTTT. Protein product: CASSSPAASGSQPGELFF.

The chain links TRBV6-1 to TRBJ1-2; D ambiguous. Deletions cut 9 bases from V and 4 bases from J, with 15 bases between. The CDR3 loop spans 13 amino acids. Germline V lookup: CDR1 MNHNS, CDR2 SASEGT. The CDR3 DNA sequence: TGTGCCAGTTCAAACCCAAGCACCTATGGCTACACCTTC. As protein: CASSNPSTYGYTF.

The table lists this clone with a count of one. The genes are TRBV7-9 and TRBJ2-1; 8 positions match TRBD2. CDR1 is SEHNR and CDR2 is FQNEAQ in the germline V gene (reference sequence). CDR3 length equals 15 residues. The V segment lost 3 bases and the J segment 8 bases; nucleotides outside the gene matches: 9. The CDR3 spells CASSLRGLGIDEQFF. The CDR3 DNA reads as TGTGCCAGCAGCTTGAGGGGACTAGGGATCGATGAGCAGTTCTTC.

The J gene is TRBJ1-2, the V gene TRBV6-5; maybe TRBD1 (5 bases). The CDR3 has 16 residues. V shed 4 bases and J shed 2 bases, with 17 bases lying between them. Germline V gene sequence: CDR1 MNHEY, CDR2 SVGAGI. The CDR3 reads CASSSPRVQGNYGYTF. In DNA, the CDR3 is TGTGCCAGCAGTTCCCCTCGGGTTCAGGGCAACTATGGCTACACCTTC.

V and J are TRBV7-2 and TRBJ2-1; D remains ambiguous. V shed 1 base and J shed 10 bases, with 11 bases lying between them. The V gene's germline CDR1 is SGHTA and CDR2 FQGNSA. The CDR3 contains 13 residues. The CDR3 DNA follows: TGTGCCAGCAGCTTAGAGTCGCCCGGGGAGCAGTTCTTC. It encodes CASSLESPGEQFF.

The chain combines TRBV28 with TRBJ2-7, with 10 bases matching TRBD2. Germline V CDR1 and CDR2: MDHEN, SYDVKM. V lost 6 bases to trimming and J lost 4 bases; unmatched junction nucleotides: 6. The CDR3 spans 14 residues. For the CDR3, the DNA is TGTGCCAGCAGGGCTAGCGGGAGCCGGTACGAGCAGTACTTC. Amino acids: CASRASGSRYEQYF. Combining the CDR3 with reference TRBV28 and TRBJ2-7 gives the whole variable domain DVKVTQSSRYLVKRTGEKVFLECVQDMDHENMFWYRQDPGLGLRLIYFSYDVKMKEKGDIPEGYSVSREKKERFSLILESASTNQTSMYLCASRASGSRYEQYFGPGTRLTVT.

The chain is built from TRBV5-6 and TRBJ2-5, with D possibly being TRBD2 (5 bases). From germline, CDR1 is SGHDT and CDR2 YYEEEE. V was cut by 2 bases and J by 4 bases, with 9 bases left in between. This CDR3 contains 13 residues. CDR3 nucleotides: TGTGCCAGCAGCTTTAGGACTGGAGAGACCCAGTACTTC. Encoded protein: CASSFRTGETQYF.

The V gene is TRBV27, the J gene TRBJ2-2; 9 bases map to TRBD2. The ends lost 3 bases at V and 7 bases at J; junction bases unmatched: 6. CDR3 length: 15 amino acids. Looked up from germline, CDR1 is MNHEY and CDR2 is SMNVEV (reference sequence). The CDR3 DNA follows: TGTGCCAGCAGTTTGGCGGGGGGGCTTGGCGGGGAGCTGTTTTTT. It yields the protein CASSLAGGLGGELFF.

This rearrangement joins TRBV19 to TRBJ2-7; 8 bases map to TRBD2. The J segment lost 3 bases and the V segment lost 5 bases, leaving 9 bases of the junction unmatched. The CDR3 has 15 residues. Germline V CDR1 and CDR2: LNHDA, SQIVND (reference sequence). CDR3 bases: TGTGCCAGTAGTCCGGGACTAGGATACTTCTACGAGCAGTACTTC. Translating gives CASSPGLGYFYEQYF.

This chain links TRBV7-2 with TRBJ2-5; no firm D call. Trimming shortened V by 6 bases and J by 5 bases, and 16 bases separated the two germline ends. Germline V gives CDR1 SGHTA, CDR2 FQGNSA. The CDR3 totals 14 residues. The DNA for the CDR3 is TGTGCCAGCAGAACCCCGTCCGAGTTGGAGACCCAGTACTTC. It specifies CASRTPSELETQYF.

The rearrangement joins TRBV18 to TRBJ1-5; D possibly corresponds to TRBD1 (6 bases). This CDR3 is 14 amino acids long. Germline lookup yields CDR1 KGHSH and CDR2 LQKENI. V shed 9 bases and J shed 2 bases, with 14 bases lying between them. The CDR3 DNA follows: TGTGCCAGTAAACAGGGAAAAGGCAATCAGCCCCAGCATTTT. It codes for CASKQGKGNQPQHF. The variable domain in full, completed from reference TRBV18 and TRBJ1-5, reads NAGVMQNPRHLVRRRGQEARLRCSPMKGHSHVYWYRQLPEEGLKFMVYLQKENIIDESGMPKERFSAEFPKEGPSILRIQQVVRGDSAAYFCASKQGKGNQPQHFGDGTRLSIL.

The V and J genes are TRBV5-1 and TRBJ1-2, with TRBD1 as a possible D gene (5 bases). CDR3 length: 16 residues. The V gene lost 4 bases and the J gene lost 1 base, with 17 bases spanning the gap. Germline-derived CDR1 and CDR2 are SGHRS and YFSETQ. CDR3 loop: CASSVGPRVINYGYTF. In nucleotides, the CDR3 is TGCGCCAGCAGCGTGGGGCCCAGGGTAATTAACTATGGCTACACCTTC.

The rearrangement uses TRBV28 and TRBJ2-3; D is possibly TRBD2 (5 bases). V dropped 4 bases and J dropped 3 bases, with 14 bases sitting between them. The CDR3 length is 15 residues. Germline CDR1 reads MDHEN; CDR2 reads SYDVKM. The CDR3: CASSSVGVRTDTQYF. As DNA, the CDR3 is TGTGCCAGCAGTTCAGTCGGGGTAAGGACAGATACGCAGTATTTT.

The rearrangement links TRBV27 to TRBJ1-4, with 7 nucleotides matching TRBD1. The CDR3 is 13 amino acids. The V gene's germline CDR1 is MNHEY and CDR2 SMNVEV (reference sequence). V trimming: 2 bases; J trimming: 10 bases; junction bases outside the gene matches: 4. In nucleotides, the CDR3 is TGTGCCAGCAGTTTAGACAGGGTGGGAAAACTGTTTTTT. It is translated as CASSLDRVGKLFF.

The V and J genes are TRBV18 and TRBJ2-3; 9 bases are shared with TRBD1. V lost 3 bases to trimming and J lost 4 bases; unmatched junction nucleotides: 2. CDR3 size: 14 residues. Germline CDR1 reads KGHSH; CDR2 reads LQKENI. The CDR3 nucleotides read TGTGCCAGCTCACCGACAGGGGGGGCAGATACGCAGTATTTT. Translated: CASSPTGGADTQYF.

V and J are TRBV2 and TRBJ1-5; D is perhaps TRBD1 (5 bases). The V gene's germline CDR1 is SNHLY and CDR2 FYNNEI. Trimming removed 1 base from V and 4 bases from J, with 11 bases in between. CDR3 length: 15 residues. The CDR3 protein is CASSEGGGGNQPQHF. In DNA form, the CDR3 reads TGTGCCAGCAGTGAAGGTGGGGGGGGAAATCAGCCCCAGCATTTT. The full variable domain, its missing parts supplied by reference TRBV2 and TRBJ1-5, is EPEVTQTPSHQVTQMGQEVILRCVPISNHLYFYWYRQILGQKVEFLVSFYNNEISEKSEIFDDQFSVERPDGSNFTLKIRSTKLEDSAMYFCASSEGGGGNQPQHFGDGTRLSIL.

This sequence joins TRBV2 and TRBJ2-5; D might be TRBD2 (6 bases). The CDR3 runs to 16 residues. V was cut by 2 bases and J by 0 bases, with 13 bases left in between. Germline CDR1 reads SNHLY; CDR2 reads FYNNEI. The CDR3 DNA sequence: TGTGCCAGCAGTGAATTGGGCGGGACTTACCAAGAGACCCAGTACTTC. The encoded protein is CASSELGGTYQETQYF.

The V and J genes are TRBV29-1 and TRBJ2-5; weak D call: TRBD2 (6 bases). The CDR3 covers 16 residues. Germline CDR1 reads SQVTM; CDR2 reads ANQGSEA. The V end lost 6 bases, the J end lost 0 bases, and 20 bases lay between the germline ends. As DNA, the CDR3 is TGCAGCGTACCGGGTGGAGGAGGGTGGTACCAAGAGACCCAGTACTTC. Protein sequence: CSVPGGGGWYQETQYF.

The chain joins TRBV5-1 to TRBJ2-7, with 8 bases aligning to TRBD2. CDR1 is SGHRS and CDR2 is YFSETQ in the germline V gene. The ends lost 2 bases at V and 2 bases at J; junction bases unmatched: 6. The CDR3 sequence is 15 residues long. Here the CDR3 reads CASSFSGTSTYEQYF. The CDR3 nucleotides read TGCGCCAGCAGCTTTAGCGGGACCTCTACCTACGAGCAGTACTTC.

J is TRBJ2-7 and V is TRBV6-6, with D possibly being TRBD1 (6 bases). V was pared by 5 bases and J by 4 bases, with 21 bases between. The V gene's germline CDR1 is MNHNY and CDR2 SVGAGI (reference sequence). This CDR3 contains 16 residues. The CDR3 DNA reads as TGTGCCAGCAGTAAGCGCCCGGGGCAGGGGATTTACGAGCAGTACTTC. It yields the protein CASSKRPGQGIYEQYF.